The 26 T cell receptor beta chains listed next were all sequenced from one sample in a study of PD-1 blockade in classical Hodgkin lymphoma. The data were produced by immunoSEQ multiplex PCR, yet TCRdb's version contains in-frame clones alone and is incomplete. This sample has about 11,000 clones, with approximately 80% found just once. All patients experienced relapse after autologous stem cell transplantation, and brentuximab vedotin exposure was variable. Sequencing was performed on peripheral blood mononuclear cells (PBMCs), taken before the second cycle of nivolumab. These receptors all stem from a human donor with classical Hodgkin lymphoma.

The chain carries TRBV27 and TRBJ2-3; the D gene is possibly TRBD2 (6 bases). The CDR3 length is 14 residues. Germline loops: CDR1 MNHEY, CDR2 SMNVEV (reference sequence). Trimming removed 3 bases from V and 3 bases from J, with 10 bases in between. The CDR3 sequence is CASSFKGRTDTQYF. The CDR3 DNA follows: TGTGCCAGCAGTTTTAAGGGGAGGACAGATACGCAGTATTTT.

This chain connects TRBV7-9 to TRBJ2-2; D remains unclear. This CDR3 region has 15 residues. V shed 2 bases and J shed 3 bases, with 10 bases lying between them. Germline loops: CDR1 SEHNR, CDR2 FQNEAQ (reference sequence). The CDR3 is CASSLPKVDTGELFF. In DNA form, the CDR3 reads TGTGCCAGCAGCTTACCCAAGGTGGACACCGGGGAGCTGTTTTTT. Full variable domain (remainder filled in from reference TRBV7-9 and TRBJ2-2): DTGVSQNPRHKITKRGQNVTFRCDPISEHNRLYWYRQTLGQGPEFLTYFQNEAQLEKSRLLSDRFSAERPKGSFSTLEIQRTEQGDSAMYLCASSLPKVDTGELFFGEGSRLTVL.

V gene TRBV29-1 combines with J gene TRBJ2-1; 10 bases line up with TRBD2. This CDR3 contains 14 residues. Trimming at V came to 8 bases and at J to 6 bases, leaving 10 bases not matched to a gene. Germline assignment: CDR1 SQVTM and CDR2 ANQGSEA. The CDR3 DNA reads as TGCAGCTTAGGTTTGAGCGGGAGGGGCAATGAGCAGTTCTTC. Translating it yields CSLGLSGRGNEQFF.

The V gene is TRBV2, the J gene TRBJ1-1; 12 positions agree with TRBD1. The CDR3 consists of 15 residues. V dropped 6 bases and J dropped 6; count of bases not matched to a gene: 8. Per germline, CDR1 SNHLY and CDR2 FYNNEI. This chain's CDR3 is CASSYTGTGGSEAFF. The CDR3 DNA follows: TGTGCCAGCAGCTACACCGGGACAGGGGGCTCTGAAGCTTTCTTT.

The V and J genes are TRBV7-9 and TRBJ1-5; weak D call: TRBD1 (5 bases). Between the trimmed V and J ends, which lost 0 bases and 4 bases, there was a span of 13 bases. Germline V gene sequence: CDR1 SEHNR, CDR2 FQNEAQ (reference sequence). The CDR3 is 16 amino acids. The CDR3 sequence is CASSLAWGRANQPQHF. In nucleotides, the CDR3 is TGTGCCAGCAGCTTAGCTTGGGGCAGGGCGAATCAGCCCCAGCATTTT.

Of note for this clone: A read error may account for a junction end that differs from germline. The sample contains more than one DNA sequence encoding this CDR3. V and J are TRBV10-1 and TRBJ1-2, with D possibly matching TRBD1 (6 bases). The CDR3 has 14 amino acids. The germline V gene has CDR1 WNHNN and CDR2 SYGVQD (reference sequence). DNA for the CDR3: TGTGCCAGCAGTCGGGAGCAGGGGTTGGGTGGCTACACCTTC. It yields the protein CASSREQGLGGYTF.

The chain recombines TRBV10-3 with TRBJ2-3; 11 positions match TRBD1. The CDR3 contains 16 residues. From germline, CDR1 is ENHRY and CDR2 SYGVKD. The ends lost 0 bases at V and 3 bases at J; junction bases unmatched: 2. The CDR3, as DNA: TGTGCCATCAGTGAGTCGGGGACAGGGGGTACAGATACGCAGTATTTT. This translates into CAISESGTGGTDTQYF.

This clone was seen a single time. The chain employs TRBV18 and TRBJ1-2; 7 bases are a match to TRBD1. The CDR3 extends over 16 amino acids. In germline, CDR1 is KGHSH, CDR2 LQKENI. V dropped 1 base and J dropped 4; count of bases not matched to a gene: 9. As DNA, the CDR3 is TGTGCCAGCTCACCACAAGCCCCCGGGACAGCCTATGGCTACACCTTC. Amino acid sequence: CASSPQAPGTAYGYTF.

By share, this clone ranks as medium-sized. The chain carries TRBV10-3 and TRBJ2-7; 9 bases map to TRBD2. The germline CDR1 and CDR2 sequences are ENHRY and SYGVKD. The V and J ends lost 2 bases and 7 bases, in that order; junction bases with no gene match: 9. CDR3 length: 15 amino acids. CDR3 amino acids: CAISEARTSAREQYF. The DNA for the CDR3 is TGTGCCATCAGTGAGGCCCGGACTAGCGCTCGGGAGCAGTACTTC.

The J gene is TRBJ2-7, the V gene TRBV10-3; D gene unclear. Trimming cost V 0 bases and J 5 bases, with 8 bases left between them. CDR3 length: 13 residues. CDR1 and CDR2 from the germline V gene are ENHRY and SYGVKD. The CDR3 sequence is CAISESNSNEQYF. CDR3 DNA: TGTGCCATCAGTGAGTCGAATAGCAACGAGCAGTACTTC.

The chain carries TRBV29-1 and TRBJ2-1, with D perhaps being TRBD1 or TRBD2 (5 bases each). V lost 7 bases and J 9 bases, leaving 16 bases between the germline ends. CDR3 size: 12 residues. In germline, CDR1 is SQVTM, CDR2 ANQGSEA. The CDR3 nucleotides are TGCAGCGGGGTCCGAGGGGCCGGTGAGCAGTTCTTC. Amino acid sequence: CSGVRGAGEQFF.

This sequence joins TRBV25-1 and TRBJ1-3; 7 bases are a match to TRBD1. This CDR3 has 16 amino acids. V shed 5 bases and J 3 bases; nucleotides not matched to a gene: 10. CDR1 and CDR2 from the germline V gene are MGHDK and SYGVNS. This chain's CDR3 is CASSPNRGYFGNTIYF. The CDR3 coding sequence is TGTGCCAGCAGTCCCAACAGGGGATATTTTGGAAACACCATATATTTT.

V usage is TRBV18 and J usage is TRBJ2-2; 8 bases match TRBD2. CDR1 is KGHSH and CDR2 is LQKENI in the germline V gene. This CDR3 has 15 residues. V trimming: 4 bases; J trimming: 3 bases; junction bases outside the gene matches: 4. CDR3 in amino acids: CASSRTSQDTGELFF. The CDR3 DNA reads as TGTGCCAGCTCACGGACTAGCCAGGACACCGGGGAGCTGTTTTTT.

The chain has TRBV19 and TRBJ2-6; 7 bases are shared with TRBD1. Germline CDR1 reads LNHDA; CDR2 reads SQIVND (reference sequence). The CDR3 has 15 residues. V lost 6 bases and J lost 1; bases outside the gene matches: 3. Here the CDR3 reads CASRTGFSGANVLTF. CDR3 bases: TGTGCCAGTAGGACAGGGTTTTCTGGGGCCAACGTCCTGACTTTC.

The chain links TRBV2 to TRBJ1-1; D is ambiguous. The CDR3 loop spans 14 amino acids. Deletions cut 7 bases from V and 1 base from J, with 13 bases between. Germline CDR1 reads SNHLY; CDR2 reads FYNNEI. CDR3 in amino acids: CASNRVSWNTEAFF. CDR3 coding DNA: TGTGCCAGCAATAGGGTCAGTTGGAACACTGAAGCTTTCTTT.

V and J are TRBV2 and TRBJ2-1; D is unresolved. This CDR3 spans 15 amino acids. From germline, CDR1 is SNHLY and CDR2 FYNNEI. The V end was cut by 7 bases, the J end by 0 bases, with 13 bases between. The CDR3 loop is CASTLLESSYNEQFF. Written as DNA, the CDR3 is TGTGCCAGCACCCTTTTGGAGAGCTCCTACAATGAGCAGTTCTTC. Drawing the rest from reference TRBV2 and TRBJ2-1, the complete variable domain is EPEVTQTPSHQVTQMGQEVILRCVPISNHLYFYWYRQILGQKVEFLVSFYNNEISEKSEIFDDQFSVERPDGSNFTLKIRSTKLEDSAMYFCASTLLESSYNEQFFGPGTRLTVL.

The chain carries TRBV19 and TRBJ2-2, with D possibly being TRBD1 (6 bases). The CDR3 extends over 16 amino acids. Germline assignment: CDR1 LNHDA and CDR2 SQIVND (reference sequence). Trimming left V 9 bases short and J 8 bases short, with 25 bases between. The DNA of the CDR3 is TGTGCCAGCAAAGATGCCCGACAGGTCGAGGGGGGGGAGCTGTTTTTT. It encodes CASKDARQVEGGELFF.

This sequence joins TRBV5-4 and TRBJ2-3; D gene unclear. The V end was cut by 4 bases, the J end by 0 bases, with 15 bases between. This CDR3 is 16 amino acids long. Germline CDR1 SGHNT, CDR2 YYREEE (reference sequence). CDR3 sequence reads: CASSPDLQASTDTQYF. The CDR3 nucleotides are TGTGCCAGCAGCCCGGACCTACAAGCTAGCACAGATACGCAGTATTTT.

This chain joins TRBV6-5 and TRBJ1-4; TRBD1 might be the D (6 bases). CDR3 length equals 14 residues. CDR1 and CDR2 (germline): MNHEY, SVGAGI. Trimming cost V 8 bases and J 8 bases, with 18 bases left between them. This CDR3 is CASAGGGVTEKLFF. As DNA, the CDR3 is TGTGCCAGCGCGGGAGGGGGTGTTACCGAAAAACTGTTTTTT.

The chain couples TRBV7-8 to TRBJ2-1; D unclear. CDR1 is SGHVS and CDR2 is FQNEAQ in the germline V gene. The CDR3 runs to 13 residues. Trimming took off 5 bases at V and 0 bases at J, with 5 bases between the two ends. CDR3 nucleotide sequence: TGTGCCAGCAGCATCCCCTCCTACAATGAGCAGTTCTTC. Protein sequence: CASSIPSYNEQFF.

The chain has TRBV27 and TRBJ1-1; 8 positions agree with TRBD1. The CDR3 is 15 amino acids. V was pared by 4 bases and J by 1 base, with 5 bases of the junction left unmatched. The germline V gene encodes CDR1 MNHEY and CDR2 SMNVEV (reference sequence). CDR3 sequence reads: CASSSYGTGNTEAFF. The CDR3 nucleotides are TGTGCCAGCAGTTCATACGGGACAGGGAACACTGAAGCTTTCTTT.

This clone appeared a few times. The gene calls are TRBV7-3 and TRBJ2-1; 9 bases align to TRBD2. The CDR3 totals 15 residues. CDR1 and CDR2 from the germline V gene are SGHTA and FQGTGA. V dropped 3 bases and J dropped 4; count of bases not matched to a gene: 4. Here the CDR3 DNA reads TGTGCCAGCAGCTTGAGGCTAGCGGGATACAATGAGCAGTTCTTC. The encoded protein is CASSLRLAGYNEQFF.

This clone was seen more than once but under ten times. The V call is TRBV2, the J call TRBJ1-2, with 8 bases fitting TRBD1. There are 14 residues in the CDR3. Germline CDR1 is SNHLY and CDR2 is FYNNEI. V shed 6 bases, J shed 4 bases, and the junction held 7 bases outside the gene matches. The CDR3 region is CASRVRGHPYGYTF. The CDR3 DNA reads TGTGCCAGCAGGGTCAGGGGGCACCCCTATGGCTACACCTTC.

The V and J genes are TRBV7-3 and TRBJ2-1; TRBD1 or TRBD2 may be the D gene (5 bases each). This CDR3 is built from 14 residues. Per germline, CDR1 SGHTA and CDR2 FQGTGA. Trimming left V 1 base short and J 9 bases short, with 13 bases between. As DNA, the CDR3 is TGTGCCAGCAGCTTAATGGGGGAGCGTGGTGAGCAGTTCTTC. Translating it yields CASSLMGERGEQFF.

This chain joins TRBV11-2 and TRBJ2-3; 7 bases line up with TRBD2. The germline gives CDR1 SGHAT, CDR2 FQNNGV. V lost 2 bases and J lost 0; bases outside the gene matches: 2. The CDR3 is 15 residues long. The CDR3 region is CASSLTGGSTDTQYF. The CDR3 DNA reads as TGTGCCAGCAGCTTAACGGGAGGTAGCACAGATACGCAGTATTTT.

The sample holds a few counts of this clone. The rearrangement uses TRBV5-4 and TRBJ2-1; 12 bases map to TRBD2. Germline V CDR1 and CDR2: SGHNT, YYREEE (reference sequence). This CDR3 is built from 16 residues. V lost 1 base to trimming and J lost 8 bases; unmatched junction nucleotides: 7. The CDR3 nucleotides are TGTGCCAGCAGCTTGACTCGACTAGCGGGAGAAGATGAGCAGTTCTTC. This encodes CASSLTRLAGEDEQFF.